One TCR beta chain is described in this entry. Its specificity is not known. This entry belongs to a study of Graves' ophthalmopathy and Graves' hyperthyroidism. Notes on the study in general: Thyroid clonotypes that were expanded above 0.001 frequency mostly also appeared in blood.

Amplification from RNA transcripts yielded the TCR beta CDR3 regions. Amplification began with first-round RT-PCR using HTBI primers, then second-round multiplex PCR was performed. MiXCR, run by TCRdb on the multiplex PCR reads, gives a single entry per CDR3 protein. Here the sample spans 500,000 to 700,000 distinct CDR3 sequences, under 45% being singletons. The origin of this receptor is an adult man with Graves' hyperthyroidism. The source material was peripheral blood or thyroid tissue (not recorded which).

CDR3 protein: CASTVTGGGGDYEQYF. The CDR3 DNA follows: TGTGCCAGCACCGTAACGGGGGGTGGGGGCGACTACGAGCAGTACTTC. J is TRBJ2-7 and V is TRBV6-6; D possibly corresponds to TRBD2 (7 bases). The length of the CDR3 is 16 residues. Germline assignment: CDR1 MNHNY and CDR2 SVGAGI (reference sequence). The V end was cut by 7 bases, the J end by 3 bases, with 22 bases between.